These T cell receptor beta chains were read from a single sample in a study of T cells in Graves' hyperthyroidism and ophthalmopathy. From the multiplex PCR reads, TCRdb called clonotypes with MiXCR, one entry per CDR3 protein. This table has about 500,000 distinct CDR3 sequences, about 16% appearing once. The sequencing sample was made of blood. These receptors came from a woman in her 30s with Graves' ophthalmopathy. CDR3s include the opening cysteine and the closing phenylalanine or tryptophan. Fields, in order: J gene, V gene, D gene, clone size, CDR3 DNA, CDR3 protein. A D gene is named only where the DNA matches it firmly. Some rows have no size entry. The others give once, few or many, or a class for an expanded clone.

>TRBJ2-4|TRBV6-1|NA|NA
TGTGCCAGCAGCTCCGCCACGGGAACCAAAAACATTCAGTACTTC
CASSSATGTKNIQYF
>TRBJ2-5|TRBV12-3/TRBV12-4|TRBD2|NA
TGTGCCAGCAGTTTTCCTGGCCCGGGACTAGCGGGAGGGGAGACCCAGTACTTC
CASSFPGPGLAGGETQYF
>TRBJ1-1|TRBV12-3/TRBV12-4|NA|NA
TGTGCCATCAGTGTAGACTCGAACACTGAAGCTTTCTTT
CAISVDSNTEAFF
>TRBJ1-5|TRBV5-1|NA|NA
TGCGCCAGCAGCATCTGGACGGGGCAGCCCCAGCATTTT
CASSIWTGQPQHF
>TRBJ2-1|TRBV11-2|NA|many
TGTGCCAGCAGCCTGACGAACAATGAGCAGTTCTTC
CASSLTNNEQFF
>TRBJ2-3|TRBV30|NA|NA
TGTGCCTGGACTTCGGGCGGTACGCAGTATTTT
CAWTSGGTQYF
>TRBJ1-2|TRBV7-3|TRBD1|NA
TGTGCCAGCAGCTTAACAGGGGGCGCTGATGGCTACACCTTC
CASSLTGGADGYTF
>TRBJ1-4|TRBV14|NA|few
TGTGCCAGCAGCCCTACCGGGACAAGCAATGAAAAACTGTTTTTT
CASSPTGTSNEKLFF
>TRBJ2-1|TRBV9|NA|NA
TGTGCCAGCAGCGCAGGGATCGGGGATGAGCAGTTCTTC
CASSAGIGDEQFF
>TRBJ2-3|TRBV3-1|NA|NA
TGTGCCAGCAGTTTAAACGACCTCACAGATACGCAGTATTTT
CASSLNDLTDTQYF
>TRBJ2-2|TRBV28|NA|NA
TGTGCCAGCAGCTTTACAGGGTCCACCGGGGAGCTGTTTTTT
CASSFTGSTGELFF
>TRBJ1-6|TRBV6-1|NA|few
TGTGCCAGCAGAGATAAGAATTCACCCCTCCACTTT
CASRDKNSPLHF
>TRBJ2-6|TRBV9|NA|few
TGTGCCAGCAGCGCGACGGGGTGGGGGGCCAACGTCCTGACTTTC
CASSATGWGANVLTF
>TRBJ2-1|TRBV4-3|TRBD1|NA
TGCGCCAGCAGCCTAAAAGCTGGGACAGGCAACCTGAACTCCTACAATGAGCAGTTCTTC
CASSLKAGTGNLNSYNEQFF
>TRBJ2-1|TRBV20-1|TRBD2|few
TGCAGTGCTAGCCCACCAAGCGGGAGCGATGAGGGAGAGCAGTTCTTC
CSASPPSGSDEGEQFF
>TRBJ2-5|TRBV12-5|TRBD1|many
TGTGCTAGTGGTTCTTACGGGACAGACCAAGAGACCCAGTACTTC
CASGSYGTDQETQYF
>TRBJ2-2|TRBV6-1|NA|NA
TGTGCCAGCATTGGGATTTTTCACACCGGGGAGCTGTTTTTT
CASIGIFHTGELFF
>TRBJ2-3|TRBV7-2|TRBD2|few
TGTGCCAGCAGCCCGCTATGGGGGAGGGCCGTGGATACGCAGTATTTT
CASSPLWGRAVDTQYF
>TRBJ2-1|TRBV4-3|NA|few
TGCGCCAGCAGCCAAGATCTCGCGGACAGAGAGCAGTTCTTC
CASSQDLADREQFF
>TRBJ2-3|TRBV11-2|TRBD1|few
TGTGCCAGCAGTCATGATCAGGGGGCCCTGGGCACAGATACGCAGTATTTT
CASSHDQGALGTDTQYF
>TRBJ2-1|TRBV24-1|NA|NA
TGTGCCACCCGACGGGGCGGTAGCTCCTACAATGAGCAGTTCTTC
CATRRGGSSYNEQFF
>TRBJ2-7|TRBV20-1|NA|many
TGCAGTGCCGGCGACATGCCGGGGTCCTACGAGCAGTACTTC
CSAGDMPGSYEQYF
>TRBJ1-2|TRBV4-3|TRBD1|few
TGCGCCAGCAGCCCCGGGACAGGGGTTAACTATGGCTACACCTTC
CASSPGTGVNYGYTF
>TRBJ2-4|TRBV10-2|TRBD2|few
TGCGCCAGCAGTGAGGTCCCCTTAGCGGGAGTGGCAAACATTCAGTACTTC
CASSEVPLAGVANIQYF
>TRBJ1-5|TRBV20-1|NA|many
TGCAGTGCTAGAGGGGGCACAGGGCTAGGGCAGCCCCAGCATTTT
CSARGGTGLGQPQHF
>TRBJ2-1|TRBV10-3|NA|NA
TGTGCCATCAAAGGGACACAGAACAATGAGCAGTTCTTC
CAIKGTQNNEQFF
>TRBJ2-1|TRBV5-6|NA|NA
TGTGCCAGCAGCTTGGATCCCCCCAATGAGCAGTTCTTC
CASSLDPPNEQFF
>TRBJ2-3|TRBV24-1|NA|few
TGTGCCACCAGTGATTTCCTTGGAGCAGATACGCAGTATTTT
CATSDFLGADTQYF
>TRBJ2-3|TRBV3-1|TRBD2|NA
TGTGCCAGCAGCCAAGTTCACCGGGAGGGCCGTCGGGATACGCAGTATTTT
CASSQVHREGRRDTQYF
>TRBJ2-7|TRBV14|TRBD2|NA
TGTGCCAGCAGCCGGGGCGGGAGAGGCGAGCAGTACTTC
CASSRGGRGEQYF
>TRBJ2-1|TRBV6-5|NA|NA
TGTGCCAGCAGTTACTCGGGAAGGTTCTCCAATGAGCAGTTCTTC
CASSYSGRFSNEQFF
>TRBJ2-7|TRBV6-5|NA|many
TGTGCCAGCAGTTACTCCAACCTGCAGCACTCCTACGAGCAGTACTTC
CASSYSNLQHSYEQYF
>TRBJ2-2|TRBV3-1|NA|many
TGTGCCAGCAGCCAGACCGAGAACACCGGGGAGCTGTTTTTT
CASSQTENTGELFF
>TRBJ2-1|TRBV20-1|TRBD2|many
TGCAGTGCTAGGATGGGACTAGCGGTCTACAATGAGCAGTTCTTC
CSARMGLAVYNEQFF
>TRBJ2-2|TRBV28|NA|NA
TGTGCCAGCGCAGGCGGGGAGCTGTTTTTT
CASAGGELFF
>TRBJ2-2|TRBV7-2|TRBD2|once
TGTGCCAGCAGCTTAGACGGGGCGGGAGCAACCGGGGAGCTGTTTTTT
CASSLDGAGATGELFF
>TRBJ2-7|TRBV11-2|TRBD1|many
TGTGCCAGCAGCTTGGGACAGGCCCGGGTGCAGTACTTC
CASSLGQARVQYF
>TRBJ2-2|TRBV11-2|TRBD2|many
TGTGCCAGCTCGCGGGAGAACGCCGGGGAGCTGTTTTTT
CASSRENAGELFF
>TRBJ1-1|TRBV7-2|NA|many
TGTGCCAGCACCCTGGGAGGGTTCCTGTCGACTGCTTTCTTT
CASTLGGFLSTAFF
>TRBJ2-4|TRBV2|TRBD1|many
TGTGCCAGCAGAGGGACAGAAGCCAAAAACATTCAGTACTTC
CASRGTEAKNIQYF
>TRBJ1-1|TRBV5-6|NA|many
TGTGCCAGCAGCCTGCGGGGCCCAAAGGCTGAAGCTTTCTTT
CASSLRGPKAEAFF
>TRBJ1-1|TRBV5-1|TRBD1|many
TGCGCCAGCAGCTACTCTCAGGGGGCGGAAGCTTTCTTT
CASSYSQGAEAFF
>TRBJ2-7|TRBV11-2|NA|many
TGTGCCAGCAGCTATACTGCCCGGGACACCTACGAGCAGTACTTC
CASSYTARDTYEQYF
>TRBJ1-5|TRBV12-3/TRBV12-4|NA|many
TGTGCCAGCAGTTTAGAAGGGGTTGACAATCAGCCCCAGCATTTT
CASSLEGVDNQPQHF
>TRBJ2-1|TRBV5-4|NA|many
TGCGCCAGCAGCCCCGCGGGCGGCTCCTACAATGAGCAGTTCTTC
CASSPAGGSYNEQFF
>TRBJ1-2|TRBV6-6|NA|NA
TGTGCCAGCAGTTACTCTCCGGTGATTTATGGCTACACCTTC
CASSYSPVIYGYTF
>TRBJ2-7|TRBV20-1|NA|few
TGCAGTGCTACCTCCCTCGTGGACAGTACCTACGAGCAGTACTTC
CSATSLVDSTYEQYF
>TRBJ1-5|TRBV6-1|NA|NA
TGTGCCAGCAGTGACGGGGCAGGGCTGCAGCCCCAGCATTTT
CASSDGAGLQPQHF
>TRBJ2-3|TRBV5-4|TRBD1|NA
TGTGCCAGCAGCTTGGCGCCGGGACAGGGTACGGATACGCAGTATTTT
CASSLAPGQGTDTQYF
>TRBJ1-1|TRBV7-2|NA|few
TGTGCCAGCAGCTTAGGTAGTCTAAACGCTTTCTTT
CASSLGSLNAFF
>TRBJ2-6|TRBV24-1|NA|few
TGTGCCACCAGTGATCTCGACAGTCGAACTGGGGCCAACGTCCTGACTTTC
CATSDLDSRTGANVLTF